The subject of this entry is one T cell receptor beta chain. This sample stems from a study of CD8+ T cells in alopecia areata. There are 11 residues in the CDR3. CDR1 is DFQATT, CDR2 SNEGSKA, per germline (reference sequence). The V and J ends lost 2 bases and 3 bases respectively, with 5 bases between them. Collection of lesional scalp punch biopsies and peripheral blood was performed in alopecia areata patients. Sequencing templates came from extracted RNA that was reverse transcribed into cDNA. TCRdb's copy holds only in-frame clones and misses some; the assay was immunoSEQ multiplex PCR. This table holds about 150,000 clones, around 47% found once.

The source is a human donor with alopecia areata. Source material: CD4+ T cells sorted from blood. This chain joins TRBV20-1 and TRBJ2-7, with D hard to call. The CDR3 reads CSARSVYEQYF. The CDR3 DNA sequence: TGCAGTGCTAGATCGGTCTACGAGCAGTACTTC.